One sample yielded the 14 T cell receptor beta chains listed below, sequenced in a study of regulatory T cells in long-lasting Graves disease. For TCR beta, libraries came from iRepertoire HTBI primers and Arm-PCR of CDR3 regions. In TCRdb, the multiplex PCR reads were re-called with MiXCR into one record per CDR3 protein. The data hold roughly 380,000 distinct CDR3 sequences, with 16% observed a single time. Time point of the sample: newly diagnosed GD, antithyroid drugs for less than 3 months. Making the TCR library involved RNA that had been extracted from PBMCs. The sample was also reused in another study, on T cells in Graves' hyperthyroidism and ophthalmopathy.

Sequenced here: peripheral blood mononuclear cells (PBMCs), sampled at new diagnosis, from a patient treated with antithyroid drugs. These receptor sequences come from a man aged 40-49 years with Graves disease.

The J gene is TRBJ2-7, the V gene TRBV2; weak D call: TRBD1 (5 bases). The germline V gene has CDR1 SNHLY and CDR2 FYNNEI. Trimming took off 7 bases at V and 0 bases at J, with 13 bases between the two ends. This CDR3 is 14 amino acids long. CDR3 residues: CASTSERGSYEQYF. As DNA, the CDR3 is TGTGCCAGCACTAGTGAAAGGGGCTCCTACGAGCAGTACTTC.

Many counts were recorded for this clonotype. The chain employs TRBV5-1 and TRBJ1-5; a weak D match, TRBD1 (6 bases). The CDR3 totals 13 residues. Germline loops: CDR1 SGHRS, CDR2 YFSETQ. The V and J ends lost 4 bases and 4 bases respectively, with 9 bases between them. CDR3 bases: TGCGCCAGCAGCCGGGGGCAGAATCAGCCCCAGCATTTT. Its protein is CASSRGQNQPQHF.

This clonotype was seen ten or more times. The chain joins TRBV3-1 to TRBJ1-1, with D hard to call. V lost 6 bases and J 4 bases, leaving 15 bases between the germline ends. The CDR3 spans 14 residues. Germline assignment: CDR1 LGHDT and CDR2 YNNKEL (reference sequence). The CDR3 here is CASSSKFEGTEAFF. The CDR3 coding sequence is TGTGCCAGCAGTTCGAAGTTCGAGGGCACTGAAGCTTTCTTT.

There are many counts of this clonotype. This chain links TRBV6-1 with TRBJ1-5, with D perhaps matching TRBD1 (5 bases). V was trimmed by 6 bases and J by 5 bases, leaving 17 bases between them. The CDR3 is 15 residues long. Per the germline V gene, CDR1 is MNHNS and CDR2 is SASEGT. CDR3 loop: CASSPPGGEHQPQHF. Here the CDR3 DNA reads TGTGCCAGCAGCCCCCCTGGGGGGGAACATCAGCCCCAGCATTTT.

J is TRBJ1-1 and V is TRBV4-3, with 9 bases that match TRBD1. Germline loops: CDR1 LGHNA, CDR2 YSLEER. The CDR3 sequence is 13 residues long. V dropped 5 bases and J dropped 9; count of bases not matched to a gene: 7. The CDR3 spells CASSYDRGTKAFF. CDR3 DNA: TGCGCCAGCAGCTATGACAGGGGGACGAAAGCTTTCTTT.

This clonotype was recorded many times. The chain has TRBV7-8 and TRBJ2-3, with D possibly being TRBD2 (5 bases). The germline V gene has CDR1 SGHVS and CDR2 FQNEAQ. The CDR3 covers 15 residues. The V and J ends lost 2 bases and 3 bases respectively, with 12 bases between them. DNA for the CDR3: TGTGCCAGCAGCTTATACCGGGGTATAACAGATACGCAGTATTTT. Protein: CASSLYRGITDTQYF.

This clonotype was found many times. V is TRBV6-5 and J is TRBJ1-1; no firm D call. The CDR3 extends over 13 amino acids. The V gene's germline CDR1 is MNHEY and CDR2 SVGAGI. V was trimmed by 2 bases and J by 1 base, leaving 5 bases between them. The DNA for the CDR3 is TGTGCCAGCAGTTACGCGGAGAACACTGAAGCTTTCTTT. Protein: CASSYAENTEAFF.

This clonotype has a count of ten or more. The gene calls are TRBV6-1 and TRBJ1-2, with 12 bases fitting TRBD1. From germline, CDR1 is MNHNS and CDR2 SASEGT. With V trimmed by 6 bases and J by 8 bases, 10 bases remained unmatched. This CDR3 spans 15 amino acids. CDR3 region: CASRFRGQGARGYTF. DNA for the CDR3: TGTGCCAGCAGATTCAGGGGACAGGGGGCGAGAGGCTACACCTTC.

V gene TRBV7-9 combines with J gene TRBJ1-2; the match to TRBD1 covers 8 bases. CDR3 length: 13 amino acids. Germline assignment: CDR1 SEHNR and CDR2 FQNEAQ (reference sequence). V lost 5 bases, J lost 7 bases, and 6 bases stayed unmatched. CDR3 in amino acids: CASSAPTGVGYTF. In DNA form, the CDR3 reads TGTGCCAGCAGCGCCCCGACAGGGGTTGGCTACACCTTC.

This clonotype has at least ten counts. This rearrangement joins TRBV18 to TRBJ2-2; D remains unclear. The CDR3 length is 15 residues. Trimming left V 1 base short and J 4 bases short, with 10 bases between. CDR1 is KGHSH and CDR2 is LQKENI in the germline V gene. The CDR3 spells CASSPRPTGTGELFF. In nucleotides, the CDR3 is TGTGCCAGCTCACCACGACCGACCGGCACCGGGGAGCTGTTTTTT. The variable domain in full, completed from reference TRBV18 and TRBJ2-2, reads NAGVMQNPRHLVRRRGQEARLRCSPMKGHSHVYWYRQLPEEGLKFMVYLQKENIIDESGMPKERFSAEFPKEGPSILRIQQVVRGDSAAYFCASSPRPTGTGELFFGEGSRLTVL.

This chain joins TRBV5-5 and TRBJ2-1; weak D call: TRBD2 (6 bases). The CDR3 runs to 15 residues. The V and J ends lost 4 bases and 5 bases respectively, with 16 bases between them. Germline-derived CDR1 and CDR2 are SGHKS and YYEKEE (reference sequence). Written as DNA, the CDR3 is TGTGCCAGCAGCGCGCGGGACCGCATGCACAATGAGCAGTTCTTC. Amino acids: CASSARDRMHNEQFF.

The gene calls are TRBV13 and TRBJ2-7; no clear D. CDR3 length: 13 amino acids. Germline V CDR1 and CDR2: PRHDT, FYEKMQ (reference sequence). V was trimmed by 0 bases and J by 3 bases, leaving 6 bases between them. CDR3 sequence (DNA): TGTGCCAGCAGCTTAGGCCTGGTCTACGAGCAGTACTTC. It specifies CASSLGLVYEQYF.

This clonotype has a handful of counts. The chain combines TRBV6-1 with TRBJ2-2, with a tentative D call TRBD1 (5 bases). Germline assignment: CDR1 MNHNS and CDR2 SASEGT. The CDR3 loop spans 13 amino acids. V was pared by 8 bases and J by 7 bases, with 14 bases between. CDR3 DNA sequence: TGTGCCAGCGGTGGTGCAGGGTTCGGGGAGCTGTTTTTT. Translating gives CASGGAGFGELFF.

This clonotype was observed at least ten times. V and J are TRBV18 and TRBJ1-4; perhaps TRBD1 as D (5 bases). V lost 2 bases and J 6 bases, leaving 7 bases between the germline ends. CDR1 and CDR2 (germline): KGHSH, LQKENI. The length of the CDR3 is 13 residues. The CDR3 DNA reads TGTGCCAGCTCACCAATGGGGGATGAAAAACTGTTTTTT. Its protein product is CASSPMGDEKLFF. Variable domain in full (rest from reference TRBV18 and TRBJ1-4): NAGVMQNPRHLVRRRGQEARLRCSPMKGHSHVYWYRQLPEEGLKFMVYLQKENIIDESGMPKERFSAEFPKEGPSILRIQQVVRGDSAAYFCASSPMGDEKLFFGSGTQLSVL.